This T cell receptor beta chain derives from a study of vaccination effects on CD4 cells after COVID-19. A note on this clone: Antigen: not known.

General study findings and limits: Convalescent patients numbered few in the study; early post-infection timepoints were missing entirely.

Repertoires were generated with immunoSEQ multiplex PCR, while TCRdb's copy carries only in-frame clones and drops some. The data show about 8,100 clones, with around 74% seen just once and 10% to 15% held by the top ten. ViraFEST used viral peptide pools to expand antigen-specific CD4+ T cells before sequencing. Culture proceeded for more than 8 days, and CD4+ T cells were then isolated. Each vaccine recipient was nucleocapsid antibody negative and had no prior SARS-CoV-2 infection. On day 3 and again on day 7, half the medium was replaced with IL-2 medium. Germline V gives CDR1 WNHNN, CDR2 SYGVQD (reference sequence). This CDR3 contains 13 residues. J was trimmed by 5 bases and V by 5 bases; bases with no gene match: 5.

The sequences come from CD4+ T cells from PBMCs cultured with HCoV-229E spike peptides, collected before COVID-19 vaccination. The receptor's source is a human donor who received a COVID-19 vaccine. The chain has TRBV10-1 and TRBJ2-5; the match to TRBD1 covers 7 bases. CDR3 DNA: TGCGCCAGCAGTTTCAAGGGGGCTGAGACCCAGTACTTC. Protein: CASSFKGAETQYF.